Reported below is one T cell receptor (beta chain). Its antigen is undetermined. V was pared by 0 bases and J by 1 base, with 1 base between. Germline V gene data show CDR1 as SGHRS and CDR2 as YFSETQ. The CDR3 is made up of 12 amino acids. TCRdb keeps only in-frame clones here, not all; method: immunoSEQ multiplex PCR. The sample consists of about 16,000 clones, approximately 70% of them appearing once. These data belong to a study of tumor-infiltrating lymphocytes in localized non-small cell lung cancer. Broader study findings: TCRbeta sequencing showed higher T cell infiltration in tumors than uninvolved lung. Recurrence-free survival showed no association with tumor T-cell fraction.

V gene TRBV5-1 combines with J gene TRBJ1-2; D is unresolved. The source is a human donor with non-small cell lung cancer. The sample consisted of lung tumor tissue. The DNA of the CDR3 is TGCGCCAGCAGCTTGGATAACTATGGCTACACCTTC. Its protein is CASSLDNYGYTF.